The present T cell receptor (gamma chain) was sequenced within a study of intestinal T cells in coeliac disease. Study information: TRG cohort coeliac patients averaged 16.0 years; controls averaged about 55. Findings and caveats of the study: Reported leave-one-out accuracy of TRD kmer clustering was around 90%. Multiple copies of a CDR3 amino acid sequence may be PCR duplicates.

CDR1 EGSNGY and CDR2 YDSYNSKV come from the germline V gene. V dropped 0 bases and J dropped 3; count of bases not matched to a gene: 7. The CDR3 has 16 residues. Using approximately 200 ng of biopsy DNA, TRG was amplified with LymphoTrack primers. TCRdb re-processed the multiplex PCR reads using CATT. Found here are 600 to 900 gamma-chain clones, 49% of them singletons; the top ten hold around 18%. Each case's genomic DNA was extracted from ten approximately 5.5-µm formalin-fixed paraffin-embedded scrolls. A few counts support this clone. Its cognate antigen is unknown. This sequence joins TRGV2 and TRGJP2. Sequences were obtained from a duodenal biopsy. The TCR comes from a human donor who served as a control with a normal duodenal biopsy, not a healthy volunteer. CDR3 nucleotide sequence: TGTGCCACCTGGGACGGGCTTTTTGGTAGTGATTGGATCAAGACGTTT. It codes for CATWDGLFGSDWIKTF.